This T cell receptor (beta chain) is drawn from a study of blood T cell repertoires in COVID-19. Study background: Some COVID-19 samples were acute and others convalescent; all came from the United States, Italy and Spain. T cells, B-cell-depleted T cells, or PBMCs provided the cDNA or gDNA that served as material.

Germline trimming cut 6 bases from V and 5 bases from J; bases unmatched to any gene: 3. Per the germline V gene, CDR1 is ENHRY and CDR2 is SYGVKD. CDR3 length: 12 residues. Original processing notes: Nucleated cell number was recorded as an estimate derived from reference gene primer amplification. Using immunoSEQ multiplex PCR, the repertoire was profiled, and TCRdb retains in-frame clones only, with some absent. V, J and clone size are those of that table, while D and trimming were read from the DNA. The sample consists of around 440,000 clones, about 87% of them appearing once. While infection was still active, Seattle patients were enrolled and then followed longitudinally. The table lists this clone with many counts.

Specimen: peripheral blood. This TCR was recovered from a woman aged 50 to 60 with COVID-19, enrolled during active disease. The V and J genes are TRBV10-3 and TRBJ2-7; 8 bases align to TRBD1. The DNA for the CDR3 is TGTGCCATCAGGGACAGGGAAAACGAGCAGTACTTC. Encoded protein: CAIRDRENEQYF.